The 13 T cell receptor beta chains in this list originate from one sample, sequenced in a study of a mutant IDH1 vaccine in newly diagnosed glioma. No antigen has been assigned to these receptors. The table came from immunoSEQ multiplex PCR; TCRdb's copy has only in-frame clones and leaves some out. This table has over 80,000 clones, approximately 78% appearing once. Time point meaning: week 47, end of study. A 20-mer mutant IDH1 peptide at 300 ug was injected subcutaneously with topical imiquimod. The sequences come from PBMCs, collected from a glioma patient whose treatment included an IDH1 peptide vaccine. Every receptor here comes from a man between 35 and 55 years old with glioma.

V is TRBV30 and J is TRBJ1-1; D is unclear. CDR3 length: 13 amino acids. Trimming removed 3 bases at V and 4 bases at J, with 12 bases between. Germline CDR1 reads GTSNPN; CDR2 reads SVGIG (reference sequence). The CDR3 loop is CAWRERVGTEAFF. The CDR3 DNA reads as TGTGCCTGGAGGGAAAGGGTTGGCACTGAAGCTTTCTTT.

The chain uses TRBV7-2 and TRBJ2-4; tentatively, D is TRBD1 (5 bases). V gave up 5 bases and J gave up 1 base, with 15 bases separating them. Germline CDR1 SGHTA, CDR2 FQGNSA. CDR3 length: 16 residues. The CDR3 region has the DNA TGTGCCAGCAGCCCCAGGGTAAACTCGGCCAAAAACATTCAGTACTTC. Residues: CASSPRVNSAKNIQYF.

The chain has TRBV7-2 and TRBJ1-2; D is undetermined. The germline V gene has CDR1 SGHTA and CDR2 FQGNSA. V lost 4 bases and J 3 bases, leaving 9 bases between the germline ends. The CDR3 has 13 amino acids. This chain's CDR3 is CASSSLPHYGYTF. The CDR3 nucleotides read TGTGCCAGCAGCTCCCTACCTCACTATGGCTACACCTTC.

The count of this clone is one. The chain joins TRBV9 to TRBJ2-1, with 12 positions matching TRBD2. Germline loops: CDR1 SGDLS, CDR2 YYNGEE. The CDR3 covers 18 residues. The V segment lost 0 bases and the J segment 0 bases; nucleotides outside the gene matches: 4. The CDR3 bases are TGTGCCAGCAGCGTAGGGACTAGCGGGACCCGCTCCTACAATGAGCAGTTCTTC. Translation: CASSVGTSGTRSYNEQFF. The variable domain in full, completed from reference TRBV9 and TRBJ2-1, reads DSGVTQTPKHLITATGQRVTLRCSPRSGDLSVYWYQQSLDQGLQFLIQYYNGEERAKGNILERFSAQQFPDLHSELNLSSLELGDSALYFCASSVGTSGTRSYNEQFFGPGTRLTVL.

The rearrangement links TRBV7-9 to TRBJ1-1; 7 bases are a match to TRBD1. V lost 5 bases, J lost 4 bases, and 13 bases stayed unmatched. Germline CDR1 and CDR2: SEHNR and FQNEAQ (reference sequence). The CDR3 loop spans 16 amino acids. The CDR3 protein is CASSRGGRGSGTEAFF. In nucleotides, the CDR3 is TGTGCCAGCAGCCGAGGGGGCCGGGGGTCAGGCACTGAAGCTTTCTTT. The full variable domain, with the rest looked up from reference TRBV7-9 and TRBJ1-1, is DTGVSQNPRHKITKRGQNVTFRCDPISEHNRLYWYRQTLGQGPEFLTYFQNEAQLEKSRLLSDRFSAERPKGSFSTLEIQRTEQGDSAMYLCASSRGGRGSGTEAFFGQGTRLTVV.

The chain employs TRBV5-6 and TRBJ2-7; 7 nucleotides match TRBD1. This CDR3 contains 14 residues. The germline CDR1 and CDR2 sequences are SGHDT and YYEEEE. The ends lost 5 bases at V and 2 bases at J; junction bases unmatched: 7. This chain's CDR3 is CASRGTDTAYEQYF. For the CDR3, the DNA is TGTGCCAGCAGGGGGACAGATACAGCCTACGAGCAGTACTTC.

This chain connects TRBV4-3 to TRBJ2-1, with D hard to call. CDR1 is LGHNA, CDR2 YSLEER, per germline. V was clipped by 0 bases and J by 7 bases, with 10 bases between them. The CDR3 extends over 14 amino acids. Here the CDR3 DNA reads TGCGCCAGCAGCCAAGATGCTCAGAGGAATGAGCAGTTCTTC. This translates into CASSQDAQRNEQFF.

The genes are TRBV7-2 and TRBJ2-1; 8 bases map to TRBD2. The CDR3 is 16 residues long. The V gene end was trimmed by 5 bases and the J gene end by 5 bases; junction bases not matched to a gene: 11. Germline V gene sequence: CDR1 SGHTA, CDR2 FQGNSA. CDR3 protein: CASSTLSGKLNNEQFF. The DNA of the CDR3 is TGTGCCAGCAGCACACTTAGCGGGAAACTGAACAATGAGCAGTTCTTC.

In this sample, this clone turned up once. The V and J genes are TRBV4-3 and TRBJ2-3; 8 bases map to TRBD2. V shed 0 bases and J 10 bases; nucleotides not matched to a gene: 6. The length of the CDR3 is 14 residues. Germline V gene data show CDR1 as LGHNA and CDR2 as YSLEER. The CDR3 region has the DNA TGCGCCAGCAGCCAAGAGACCAGCGGGGGAGCGCAGTATTTT. It translates to CASSQETSGGAQYF.

This clone turned up a few times. The chain employs TRBV28 and TRBJ2-7; the match to TRBD2 covers 13 bases. The CDR3 has 16 residues. Trimming took 3 bases from V and 3 from J; bases not matched to a gene: 5. Germline lookup yields CDR1 MDHEN and CDR2 SYDVKM. For the CDR3, the DNA is TGTGCCAGCAGTTTCCGGACTAGCGGGGGACTCTACGAGCAGTACTTC. This codes for CASSFRTSGGLYEQYF.

V is TRBV10-3 and J is TRBJ2-5; 8 bases line up with TRBD2. The DNA end lines up better with TRBJ2-7; the J call may be wrong. CDR1 and CDR2 from the germline V gene are ENHRY and SYGVKD. The CDR3 totals 16 residues. DNA for the CDR3: TGTGCCATCAGTGAGTCAGGCGAGCGGGGGACCTACGAGCAGTACTTC. Its protein product is CAISESGERGTYEQYF.

The V gene is TRBV6-1, the J gene TRBJ1-6, with D uncertain. Germline CDR1 is MNHNS and CDR2 is SASEGT. The CDR3 length is 14 residues. Trimming cost V 6 bases and J 4 bases, with 10 bases left between them. CDR3 nucleotides: TGTGCCAGCAGGTCCGCAGGTTATAATTCACCCCTCCACTTT. Its translation is CASRSAGYNSPLHF.

This clone has only one observation. The V and J genes are TRBV4-3 and TRBJ2-7; D possibly corresponds to TRBD2 (6 bases). There are 13 residues in the CDR3. Germline-derived CDR1 and CDR2 are LGHNA and YSLEER. The germline V and J ends were trimmed by 4 bases and 3 bases, with 10 bases remaining between them. CDR3 coding DNA: TGCGCCAGCAGCCTGGGACTCAACTACGAGCAGTACTTC. It codes for CASSLGLNYEQYF.